This is a list of T cell receptor beta chains from one sample in a study of CD8+CD57+ T cells in acquired aplastic anemia. TCRdb reprocessed the reads with MiXCR, giving one entry per CDR3 protein. The table lists around 64,000 distinct CDR3 sequences, around 55% of them singletons. Material: sorted CD4+, CD8+, or CD8+CD57+ T cells (not recorded which) from PBMCs. The receptor source for this set is a human donor in good health, serving as a control. CDR3s include the opening cysteine and the closing phenylalanine or tryptophan. Each record gives: clone size, D gene, V gene, J gene, CDR3 DNA, CDR3 protein. A D gene is named only where the DNA matches it firmly. Clone size is given for some rows only: seen once, a few or many times, or a class if the clone is expanded.

size: medium-sized
D: TRBD2
V: TRBV19
J: TRBJ2-7
DNA: TGTGCCAGTAGTTCGAAGCGGGAGCCCCCCTACGAGCAGTACTTC
CDR3: CASSSKREPPYEQYF

size: NA
D: NA
V: TRBV2
J: TRBJ2-3
DNA: TGTGCCAGCAGTGCAGCGGCTATCACGCAGTATTTT
CDR3: CASSAAAITQYF

size: NA
D: NA
V: TRBV7-2
J: TRBJ2-5
DNA: TGTGCCAGCAGCGGAGAACAAGAGACCCAGTACTTC
CDR3: CASSGEQETQYF

size: NA
D: NA
V: TRBV10-3
J: TRBJ2-7
DNA: TGTGCCAGCAGTCTTCAGACCCAGAGCCTCTCCTACTACGAGCAGTACTTC
CDR3: CASSLQTQSLSYYEQYF

size: NA
D: TRBD2
V: TRBV15
J: TRBJ2-7
DNA: TGTGCCACCAGCAGGGGTAAAGGAGCGGGAGGGGCGTACGAGCAGTACTTC
CDR3: CATSRGKGAGGAYEQYF

size: few
D: NA
V: TRBV10-2
J: TRBJ2-5
DNA: TGCGCCAGCAGTGAGATCGACAGGCATTTGGAGACCCAGTACTTC
CDR3: CASSEIDRHLETQYF

size: NA
D: NA
V: TRBV7-6
J: TRBJ1-6
DNA: TGTGCCAGCAGCTTGGGAGATTCACCCCTCCACTTT
CDR3: CASSLGDSPLHF

size: NA
D: NA
V: TRBV20-1
J: TRBJ2-3
DNA: TGCAGTGCGCCGGGGGTTCTAAGCACAGATACGCAGTATTTT
CDR3: CSAPGVLSTDTQYF

size: NA
D: NA
V: TRBV7-6
J: TRBJ1-3
DNA: TGTGCCAGCAGCTTAGCGCTCAGGGAAAACACCATATATTTT
CDR3: CASSLALRENTIYF

size: medium-sized
D: NA
V: TRBV19
J: TRBJ2-5
DNA: TGTGCCAGTAGTATAGCCCGGGACCAGGGGGAGACCCAGTACTTC
CDR3: CASSIARDQGETQYF

size: NA
D: NA
V: TRBV15
J: TRBJ1-6
DNA: TGTGCCACCAGCGCCCCGGGGTTTTCACCCCTCCACTTT
CDR3: CATSAPGFSPLHF

size: few
D: NA
V: TRBV10-3
J: TRBJ1-1
DNA: TGTGCCATCAGTGAGTGGTCTATAGAGGGCACTGAAGCTTTCTTT
CDR3: CAISEWSIEGTEAFF

size: NA
D: TRBD1
V: TRBV12-3/TRBV12-4
J: TRBJ1-6
DNA: TGTGCCAGCACCTGGGACAGGAATTCACCCCTCCACTTT
CDR3: CASTWDRNSPLHF

size: NA
D: NA
V: TRBV25-1
J: TRBJ2-6
DNA: TGTGCCAGCAGTGACCCGCGACAGGATCTACTCTCTGGGGCCAACGTCCTGACTTTC
CDR3: CASSDPRQDLLSGANVLTF

size: NA
D: NA
V: TRBV29-1
J: TRBJ1-1
DNA: TGCAGTGTTGAGGGGAACGGAAACACTGAAGCTTTCTTT
CDR3: CSVEGNGNTEAFF

size: NA
D: NA
V: TRBV29-1
J: TRBJ2-3
DNA: TGCAGCGTTGAAGGGGCTAGCGTGGGGACAGATACGCAGTATTTT
CDR3: CSVEGASVGTDTQYF

size: many
D: TRBD2
V: TRBV20-1
J: TRBJ2-7
DNA: TGCAGTGCTAGGGACCTAGCGGGAGGCATCTACGAGCAGTACTTC
CDR3: CSARDLAGGIYEQYF

size: NA
D: NA
V: TRBV24-1
J: TRBJ1-2
DNA: TGTGCCACCAGTGGGGTAGGCAGCTCCACGGGTCCTAACTATGGCTACACCTTC
CDR3: CATSGVGSSTGPNYGYTF

size: NA
D: TRBD1
V: TRBV27
J: TRBJ2-7
DNA: TGTGCCAGCAGGAGGACAGGGTCCTACGAGCAGTACTTC
CDR3: CASRRTGSYEQYF

size: NA
D: TRBD2
V: TRBV12-3/TRBV12-4
J: TRBJ2-3
DNA: TGTGCCAGCAGTGTAGGACTAGCGGGAGGGGTCCCTAGCACAGATACGCAGTATTTT
CDR3: CASSVGLAGGVPSTDTQYF

size: many
D: TRBD1
V: TRBV28
J: TRBJ2-5
DNA: TGTGCCAGCAGTTCAACCGGGACAGCGTACCAAGAGACCCAGTACTTC
CDR3: CASSSTGTAYQETQYF

size: many
D: TRBD1
V: TRBV27
J: TRBJ1-1
DNA: TGTGCCAGCCGGGACAGTGGGGGCACTGAAGCTTTCTTT
CDR3: CASRDSGGTEAFF

size: NA
D: TRBD2
V: TRBV7-8
J: TRBJ2-3
DNA: TGTGCCAGCAGCCCCTTGGGAGGGGCGTCCACAGATACGCAGTATTTT
CDR3: CASSPLGGASTDTQYF

size: NA
D: NA
V: TRBV19
J: TRBJ2-7
DNA: TGTGCCAGTAGTATCGTGGGAGCCTACGAGCAGTACTTC
CDR3: CASSIVGAYEQYF

size: few
D: NA
V: TRBV15
J: TRBJ1-1
DNA: TGTGCCACCCTCTCCAGCCACTTAAACACTGGAGCTTTCTTT
CDR3: CATLSSHLNTGAFF

size: once
D: TRBD1
V: TRBV29-1
J: TRBJ2-1
DNA: TGCAGCGTTGTTAGAGGGGGCCATGAGCAGTTCTTC
CDR3: CSVVRGGHEQFF

size: many
D: TRBD1
V: TRBV7-9
J: TRBJ2-1
DNA: TGTGCCAGCAGCGAGCGGGGACAGGGCTTGAAAAATGAGCAGTTCTTC
CDR3: CASSERGQGLKNEQFF

size: many
D: NA
V: TRBV2
J: TRBJ2-1
DNA: TGTGCCAGCAGTGAATGGGGACCCATTATCTACAATGAGCAGTTCTTC
CDR3: CASSEWGPIIYNEQFF

size: NA
D: TRBD1
V: TRBV2
J: TRBJ1-2
DNA: TGTGCCGGAGGACAGGGTTCGGGCTATGGCTACACCTTC
CDR3: CAGGQGSGYGYTF

size: many
D: TRBD1
V: TRBV6-1
J: TRBJ1-5
DNA: TGTGCCAGCAGCCAGACAGGGGTCCGCAATCAGCCCCAGCATTTT
CDR3: CASSQTGVRNQPQHF

size: NA
D: TRBD1
V: TRBV9
J: TRBJ1-1
DNA: TGTGCCAGCAGCGTGGGGGGACAGTTGAACACTGAAGCTTTCTTT
CDR3: CASSVGGQLNTEAFF

size: NA
D: NA
V: TRBV10-1
J: TRBJ2-7
DNA: TGCGCCAGCAGTGCACACAGGACCCCCGAGCAGTACTTC
CDR3: CASSAHRTPEQYF

size: once
D: TRBD2
V: TRBV29-1
J: TRBJ2-7
DNA: TGCAGCGTCGAGGGTTCGGGGGGGCAGGGCGAGCAGTACTTC
CDR3: CSVEGSGGQGEQYF

size: once
D: NA
V: TRBV19
J: TRBJ2-3
DNA: TGTGCCAGTAGTATGACGGAGGCTACGCAGTATTTT
CDR3: CASSMTEATQYF

size: NA
D: NA
V: TRBV2
J: TRBJ1-1
DNA: TGTGCCAGCAGGGGTCAGAGGAACACTGAAGCTTTCTTT
CDR3: CASRGQRNTEAFF

size: medium-sized
D: TRBD2
V: TRBV20-1
J: TRBJ2-7
DNA: TGCAGTGCCCCCAGGACTAGCGGCGAGCAGTACTTC
CDR3: CSAPRTSGEQYF

size: NA
D: TRBD1
V: TRBV11-2
J: TRBJ2-4
DNA: TGTGCCAGCAGCTCAACAAGGGGACAGACTAATGAGCAGTACTTC
CDR3: CASSSTRGQTNEQYF

size: NA
D: NA
V: TRBV5-1
J: TRBJ2-7
DNA: TGCGCCAGCAGCTTGGCCGCGGGGCCGGACGAGCAGTACTTC
CDR3: CASSLAAGPDEQYF

size: many
D: NA
V: TRBV11-2
J: TRBJ1-6
DNA: TGTGCCAGCAGCCTAAGGGGGGGAGCTAATTCACCCCTCCACTTT
CDR3: CASSLRGGANSPLHF

size: NA
D: TRBD2
V: TRBV24-1
J: TRBJ2-3
DNA: TGTGCCACCAGTGTTGGGACTAGCGGGAATATAGATACGCAGTATTTT
CDR3: CATSVGTSGNIDTQYF

size: NA
D: NA
V: TRBV14
J: TRBJ2-5
DNA: TGTGCCAGCAGCCAAGTCGCCCGACGGATTCAAGAGACCCAGTACTTC
CDR3: CASSQVARRIQETQYF

size: many
D: NA
V: TRBV5-6
J: TRBJ1-1
DNA: TGTGCCAGCAGCTTGTTTACCAGGAACACTGAAGCTTTCTTT
CDR3: CASSLFTRNTEAFF